The 19 T cell receptor beta chains reported below all come from one sample, sequenced in a study of blood T cell repertoires in COVID-19. Sequencing used immunoSEQ multiplex PCR; TCRdb keeps in-frame clones, though not all of them. The repertoire consists of about 120,000 clones, with around nine tenths occurring once and the leading ten covering about 2.1%. Sequencing used peripheral blood. Receptors were obtained from a woman in her forties or fifties with acute or convalescent COVID-19.

The chain carries TRBV7-9 and TRBJ1-6; tentatively, D is TRBD1 (5 bases). V shed 7 bases and J shed 10 bases, with 17 bases lying between them. Germline V gene data show CDR1 as SEHNR and CDR2 as FQNEAQ (reference sequence). The CDR3 extends over 14 amino acids. The CDR3 DNA follows: TGTGCCAGCACCGCGGACATTACTAAATCACCCCTCCACTTT. Protein sequence: CASTADITKSPLHF.

The rearrangement links TRBV6-2 or TRBV6-3 to TRBJ2-1; 11 nucleotides align to TRBD2. Germline-derived CDR1 and CDR2 are MNHEY and SVGEGT. The CDR3 has 16 residues. Trimming at V came to 2 bases and at J to 6 bases, leaving 6 bases not matched to a gene. The CDR3 DNA sequence: TGTGCCAGCAGTTACCGGGGACTAGCGGCCATCAATGAGCAGTTCTTC. Protein: CASSYRGLAAINEQFF.

The rearrangement uses TRBV24-1 and TRBJ1-2, with 8 bases matching TRBD1. The CDR3 spans 15 residues. Losses at the gene ends were 4 bases for V and 4 bases for J; bases not matched to a gene: 7. CDR1 KGHDR and CDR2 SFDVKD come from the germline V gene. The DNA for the CDR3 is TGTGCCACCAGTGAGCCGGGACAGGCACTCTATGGCTACACCTTC. This gives the protein CATSEPGQALYGYTF.

The chain employs TRBV29-1 and TRBJ2-7; 7 nucleotides agree with TRBD1. V trimming: 6 bases; J trimming: 2 bases; junction bases outside the gene matches: 10. CDR1 and CDR2 from the germline V gene are SQVTM and ANQGSEA. The CDR3 extends over 14 amino acids. In DNA form, the CDR3 reads TGCAGCGTCCATCTACAGGGGCAACCCTACGAGCAGTACTTC. It specifies CSVHLQGQPYEQYF.

There are a few counts of this clone. The chain uses TRBV24-1 and TRBJ2-6; possibly TRBD1 for D (5 bases). The length of the CDR3 is 15 residues. Germline V gene data show CDR1 as KGHDR and CDR2 as SFDVKD. V lost 7 bases to trimming and J lost 0 bases, with 9 bases between them. The CDR3 is CATRLGASGANVLTF. DNA for the CDR3: TGTGCCACCAGACTTGGGGCCTCTGGGGCCAACGTCCTGACTTTC.

This chain links TRBV5-5 with TRBJ1-2, with a weak D call TRBD1 (5 bases). The CDR3 loop spans 16 amino acids. V was shortened by 2 bases and J by 4 bases, with 18 bases between the two germline ends. Germline loops: CDR1 SGHKS, CDR2 YYEKEE (reference sequence). CDR3 protein: CASSFAGTGSSYGYTF. The CDR3 bases are TGTGCCAGCAGCTTTGCCGGGACCGGGAGTTCCTATGGCTACACCTTC.

The J gene is TRBJ2-7, the V gene TRBV6-5; D possibly corresponds to TRBD1 (6 bases). There are 15 residues in the CDR3. The V and J ends lost 1 base and 2 bases respectively, with 12 bases between them. Germline V gene data show CDR1 as MNHEY and CDR2 as SVGAGI. The CDR3 DNA reads as TGTGCCAGCAGTTACTTTCCGGGACACACCTACGAGCAGTACTTC. Protein sequence: CASSYFPGHTYEQYF.

CDR3 sequence: CASSRYRETDTQYF. The CDR3 nucleotides read TGTGCCAGCAGCCGGTACCGGGAAACAGATACGCAGTATTTT. The chain joins TRBV6-2 or TRBV6-3 to TRBJ2-3; tentative D call: TRBD2 (5 bases). There are 14 residues in the CDR3. Germline V gene data show CDR1 as MNHEY and CDR2 as SVGEGT. Trimming cost V 6 bases and J 3 bases, with 13 bases left between them.

This clone has just one count. J is TRBJ2-7 and V is TRBV5-1; 12 nucleotides match TRBD1. Trimming removed 2 bases from V and 7 bases from J; junction bases left unmatched: 10. Germline CDR1 is SGHRS and CDR2 is YFSETQ. There are 16 residues in the CDR3. The CDR3 loop is CASSFAPGQGAWEQYF. CDR3 nucleotide sequence: TGCGCCAGCAGCTTTGCGCCGGGACAGGGGGCATGGGAGCAGTACTTC.

The CDR3, as DNA: TGTGCCAGCAGTGTATTCCGGCGACGGCCCAGGTCTGAAGCTTTCTTT. It encodes CASSVFRRRPRSEAFF. The chain is built from TRBV6-4 and TRBJ1-1; D remains ambiguous. V lost 4 bases, J lost 6 bases, and 21 bases lay in between. Germline-derived CDR1 and CDR2 are MRHNA and SNTAGT. The CDR3 consists of 16 residues.

V usage is TRBV7-2 and J usage is TRBJ1-3; no reliable D call. Germline V gene sequence: CDR1 SGHTA, CDR2 FQGNSA. V dropped 1 base and J dropped 7 bases, with 8 bases sitting between them. The CDR3 has 13 residues. CDR3 nucleotides: TGTGCCAGCAGCTTAGTTTTTATGAACACCATATATTTT. Its protein product is CASSLVFMNTIYF. Combining the CDR3 with reference TRBV7-2 and TRBJ1-3 gives the whole variable domain GAGVSQSPSNKVTEKGKDVELRCDPISGHTALYWYRQSLGQGLEFLIYFQGNSAPDKSGLPSDRFSAERTGGSVSTLTIQRTQQEDSAVYLCASSLVFMNTIYFGEGSWLTVV.

V is TRBV7-9 and J is TRBJ1-1, with D perhaps TRBD1 (5 bases). This CDR3 contains 14 residues. V was shortened by 5 bases and J by 10 bases, with 20 bases between the two germline ends. The germline CDR1 and CDR2 sequences are SEHNR and FQNEAQ (reference sequence). In nucleotides, the CDR3 is TGTGCCAGCAGCACATCGGGGGGAGGCACCGGAGCTTTCTTT. Residues: CASSTSGGGTGAFF.

This clone was seen only a few times. The chain combines TRBV29-1 with TRBJ1-3; 9 bases match TRBD1. The germline CDR1 and CDR2 sequences are SQVTM and ANQGSEA. Unmatched junction bases numbered 6, after V lost 7 bases and J lost 8 bases. The CDR3 loop spans 12 amino acids. The CDR3, as DNA: TGCAGCGGCGGGACAGGGTTGGACACCATATATTTT. It encodes CSGGTGLDTIYF.

The chain carries TRBV2 and TRBJ1-5; D is perhaps TRBD1 (6 bases). Germline loops: CDR1 SNHLY, CDR2 FYNNEI. This CDR3 spans 14 amino acids. Trimming cost V 3 bases and J 6 bases, with 12 bases left between them. The CDR3 nucleotides are TGTGCCAGCAGTGATGTTGGGGGCTTTCAGCCCCAGCATTTT. Its translation is CASSDVGGFQPQHF. Full variable domain (remainder filled in from reference TRBV2 and TRBJ1-5): EPEVTQTPSHQVTQMGQEVILRCVPISNHLYFYWYRQILGQKVEFLVSFYNNEISEKSEIFDDQFSVERPDGSNFTLKIRSTKLEDSAMYFCASSDVGGFQPQHFGDGTRLSIL.

The chain links TRBV6-2 or TRBV6-3 to TRBJ2-7, with 8 bases aligning to TRBD1. The CDR3 runs 13 residues. J gave up 6 bases and V 4 bases, and 5 bases lay outside the gene matches. The V gene's germline CDR1 is MNHEY and CDR2 SVGEGT. CDR3 sequence reads: CASSSRGQAEQYF. DNA of the CDR3: TGTGCCAGCAGTTCCAGGGGGCAGGCCGAGCAGTACTTC.

The genes are TRBV10-2 and TRBJ2-2; TRBD1 is a possible D gene (5 bases). CDR1 and CDR2 from the germline V gene are WSHSY and SAAADI. Trimming took 8 bases from V and 4 from J, leaving 11 bases between them. This CDR3 has 13 amino acids. The CDR3 region is CASLTGTTGELFF. CDR3 bases: TGCGCCAGCCTTACAGGTACCACCGGGGAGCTGTTTTTT.

The rearrangement uses TRBV30 and TRBJ2-7; 7 nucleotides align to TRBD1. Trimming at V came to 4 bases and at J to 5 bases, leaving 8 bases not matched to a gene. CDR1 and CDR2 from the germline V gene are GTSNPN and SVGIG (reference sequence). The CDR3 contains 13 residues. CDR3 DNA: TGTGCCTGGACCGACGACAGGGAGAACGAGCAGTACTTC. Amino acid sequence: CAWTDDRENEQYF.

The chain uses TRBV9 and TRBJ1-2; 11 nucleotides line up with TRBD1. Germline-derived CDR1 and CDR2 are SGDLS and YYNGEE. CDR3 length: 15 residues. V trimming: 3 bases; J trimming: 6 bases; junction bases outside the gene matches: 7. For the CDR3, the DNA is TGTGCCAGCAGCGAAGGGACAGGGGGGCTTGATGGCTACACCTTC. Its protein is CASSEGTGGLDGYTF.

The rearrangement joins TRBV10-2 to TRBJ1-1; D gene uncertain. From germline, CDR1 is WSHSY and CDR2 SAAADI. The V end lost 7 bases, the J end lost 4 bases, and 13 bases lay between the germline ends. The CDR3 sequence is 13 residues long. CDR3 DNA sequence: TGCGCCAGCAAGACCGGGAGAAGCACTGAAGCTTTCTTT. This codes for CASKTGRSTEAFF.